This T cell receptor (beta chain) was observed in a study of T cell responses to AZD1222 COVID-19 vaccine (TCRdb year 2021). Some background on the complete study: AZD1222 recipients with second doses at about 4 weeks or about 12 weeks were pooled, because spike-specific TCR depth and breadth did not differ between schedules. Enrollment into the trials was organized by age into subgroups of 18-55, 56-69 and 70-plus years, and those subgroups contained roughly 150, 30 and 60 TCR-sequenced participants, respectively. A total of under 250 trial participants underwent TCR sequencing, of whom roughly 210 had received two doses of AZD1222 and 26 had received two doses of the MenACWY control vaccine. General study outcomes and caveats: The whole spike protein was spanned by vaccine-associated CD4 TCRs, and dominant responses were seen in regions 160-218 and 743-854. No day 14 peak-response samples were available, so repertoires were characterized only after the peak T cell response. After two AZD1222 doses, both the breadth and the depth of spike-specific TCRs were significantly higher than at day 0 and than in MenACWY recipients. Only six AZD1222 recipients were SARS-CoV-2 seropositive at baseline, limiting conclusions about previously exposed vaccinees. Epitopes outside the regions mutated in the B.1.351 and B.1.1.7 variants were reportedly recognized by nearly half of the unique spike-specific TCRs. Participants were mostly white British, with more females than males. The authors suggested clonal diversity may have been underestimated. In the small 56-69-year group, the increase in depth fell short of significance, most likely because of low power.

CDR1 WNHNN and CDR2 SYGVQD were looked up in the germline V gene (reference sequence). The CDR3 runs 17 amino acids, cysteine and phenylalanine included. Left in the record is the CDR3 DNA by itself, 51 bases read in frame from the first base. V lost 0 bases and J lost 0 bases, and the count of bases not matched to a germline gene is 5. For this clone: No cognate antigen has been identified for it. Within one base of it there is no much larger clone, and no base qualities were kept.

The CDR3 regions of human TCRbeta chains were analyzed by immunosequencing. The original methods were these. Repertoire TCRs were matched against a reference library of SARS-CoV-2-specific TCRs generated with the MIRA antigen-specificity platform. Breadth was defined as the fraction of unique TCRs that were SARS-CoV-2-associated, and depth was defined as the fraction of total T cells that were SARS-CoV-2-associated. Each spike-specific TCR was assigned to its reactive spike region and to a CD4 or CD8 class using the MIRA data. Log10-transformed breadth and depth values were compared by one-way ANOVA with Sidak's multiple comparisons tests. What TCRdb holds here is the immuneACCESS table cut down to in-frame rearrangements. Part of the clones is not present; checked against another copy, under half of the missing clones reflect an unresolved V gene, and the others are unexplained. The D gene and trimming were derived from the DNA, and the V and J assignments and clone size from that table. The sample table contains approximately 150,000 clones; only one count was recorded for roughly 92% of them. The ten largest clonotypes hold around 2.3% of the sample.

In the paper's terms, the time point label means: baseline before first vaccination. Samples from vaccinated people were obtained from the UK trials COV001 and COV002, which included a single-blind randomized controlled phase 2/3 trial of AZD1222 (ChAdOx1 nCoV-19) in healthy adults. For TCRbeta chain sequencing, PBMC samples from trial participants were taken at day 0 and at day 28 after the second dose. The sequence joins TRBV10-1 to TRBJ1-1, with 9 bases in between that match TRBD1. The sample consisted of peripheral blood, taken on day 0 of AZD1222 vaccination. The clonotype comes from an adult in good health. This receptor has the CDR3 CASSESGTGKMNTEAFF. Read as DNA, the sequence is TGCGCCAGCAGTGAGTCTGGGACAGGGAAGATGAACACTGAAGCTTTCTTT.